This TCR beta chain was identified during a study of monozygotic twins with cystic fibrosis. The repertoire was sequenced with immunoSEQ multiplex PCR; TCRdb's copy has only in-frame clones and lacks some. Among 13,000 to 15,000 clones, 70% to 90% were seen once, and the ten largest hold 1% to 1.2%. This clone was seen a single time. The clonotype was recovered from a boy between 5 and 17 years old with cystic fibrosis. The sequencing sample was made of blood.

DNA of the CDR3: TGCGCCAGCAGCCTGGACTCTCGGGAGACCCAGTACTTC. The encoded protein is CASSLDSRETQYF. The rearrangement joins TRBV4-1 to TRBJ2-5, with TRBD2 as a possible D gene (5 bases). This CDR3 has 13 residues. Trimming pared 4 bases from V and 5 bases from J, leaving 11 bases between. CDR1 and CDR2 from the germline V gene are MGHRA and YSYEKL.